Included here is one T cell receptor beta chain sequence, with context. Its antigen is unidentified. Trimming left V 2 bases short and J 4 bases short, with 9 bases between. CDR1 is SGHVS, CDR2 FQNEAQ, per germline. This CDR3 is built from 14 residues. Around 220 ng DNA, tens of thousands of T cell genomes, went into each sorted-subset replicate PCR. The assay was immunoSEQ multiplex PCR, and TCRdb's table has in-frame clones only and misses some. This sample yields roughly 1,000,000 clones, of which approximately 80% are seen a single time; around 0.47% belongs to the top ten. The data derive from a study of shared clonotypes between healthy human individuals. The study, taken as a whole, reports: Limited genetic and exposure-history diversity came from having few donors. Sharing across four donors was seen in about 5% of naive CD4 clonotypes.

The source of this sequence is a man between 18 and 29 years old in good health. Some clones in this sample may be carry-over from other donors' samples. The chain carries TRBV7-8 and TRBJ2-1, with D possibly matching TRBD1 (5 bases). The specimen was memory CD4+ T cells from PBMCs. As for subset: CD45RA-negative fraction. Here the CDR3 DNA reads TGTGCCAGCAGCTTATTCGACAGATACAATGAGCAGTTCTTC. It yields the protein CASSLFDRYNEQFF.